Following are 23 T cell receptor beta chains from one sample sequenced in a study of cytomegalovirus exposure and HLA in healthy donors. This PCR relied on a set of 60 Vbeta primers and 13 Jbeta primers. Libraries were prepared by immunoSEQ multiplex PCR; TCRdb keeps only in-frame clonotypes and omits some of them. Found here are 150,000 to 200,000 clones, about 79% of them singletons; the top ten hold about 2.3%. The sequencing sample was made of PBMCs. The source of these receptors is a woman aged 45-65 years in good health and CMV-seronegative.

This chain connects TRBV6-1 to TRBJ1-6; D is possibly TRBD1 (6 bases). This CDR3 has 13 residues. With 6 bases removed from V and 7 bases from J, the gap between germline ends came to 10 bases. From germline, CDR1 is MNHNS and CDR2 SASEGT. CDR3 region: CASRRTENSPLHF. DNA for the CDR3: TGTGCCAGCAGACGGACAGAAAATTCACCCCTCCACTTT.

The chain joins TRBV7-3 to TRBJ2-7; no clear D. This CDR3 comprises 13 residues. V was shortened by 2 bases and J by 5 bases, with 10 bases between the two germline ends. Germline CDR1 SGHTA, CDR2 FQGTGA. CDR3 protein: CASSLYSNHEQYF. The CDR3 DNA reads as TGTGCCAGCAGCTTATACTCAAACCACGAGCAGTACTTC. The complete variable domain, with remaining parts taken from reference TRBV7-3 and TRBJ2-7, reads GAGVSQTPSNKVTEKGKYVELRCDPISGHTALYWYRQSLGQGPEFLIYFQGTGAADDSGLPNDRFFAVRPEGSVSTLKIQRTERGDSAVYLCASSLYSNHEQYFGPGTRLTVT.

This sequence joins TRBV19 and TRBJ1-5; 9 bases agree with TRBD1. CDR1 is LNHDA and CDR2 is SQIVND in the germline V gene (reference sequence). This CDR3 is built from 14 residues. Trimming at V came to 7 bases and at J to 5 bases, leaving 6 bases not matched to a gene. The CDR3, as DNA: TGTGCCAGTACCCAGGGGACAGGGTATCAGCCCCAGCATTTT. Translating gives CASTQGTGYQPQHF.

The chain employs TRBV12-5 and TRBJ2-3, with 13 bases fitting TRBD2. Germline CDR1 LGHNT, CDR2 FRNRAP. The junction had 2 bases not matched to a gene; V was cut back by 1 base and J by 4 bases. The CDR3 is 16 residues long. The CDR3 DNA reads TGTGCTAGTGGTTTGGGACTAGCGGGGGGCGCAGATACGCAGTATTTT. This gives the protein CASGLGLAGGADTQYF.

Concerning this clone itself: At one boundary the junction diverges from the germline segment, which might be a read error. The chain links TRBV7-9 to TRBJ2-1; a weak D match, TRBD1 (5 bases). Germline V gene sequence: CDR1 SEHNR, CDR2 FQNEAQ (reference sequence). This CDR3 is built from 15 residues. The CDR3 coding sequence is TGTTCCAGCAGCCCTTTAGTAGGGGCCCACAATGAGCAGTTCTTC. Its translation is CSSSPLVGAHNEQFF.

This sequence joins TRBV28 and TRBJ2-7, with TRBD1 matching over 12 bases. Germline CDR1 is MDHEN and CDR2 is SYDVKM. The CDR3 has 14 amino acids. After removal of 11 bases from V and 4 bases from J, the junction contained 9 bases not matched to a gene. The CDR3 here is CALGGDRGRYEQYF. CDR3 in DNA: TGTGCCCTCGGCGGGGACAGGGGGCGTTACGAGCAGTACTTC.

The V and J genes are TRBV7-8 and TRBJ2-2; 7 nucleotides match TRBD2. J was trimmed by 4 bases and V by 5 bases; bases with no gene match: 7. Germline CDR1 reads SGHVS; CDR2 reads FQNEAQ. CDR3 length: 15 amino acids. CDR3: CASSQTSVGTGELFF. The CDR3 coding sequence is TGTGCCAGCAGCCAAACTAGCGTGGGCACCGGGGAGCTGTTTTTT.

Concerning this clone: The junction differs from germline at one of its ends, possibly a read error. The CDR3 DNA is TGTTCCAGCAGCCGCGGGGGCGGCACTGAAGCTTTCTTT. It specifies CSSSRGGGTEAFF. The V and J genes are TRBV7-9 and TRBJ1-1; D perhaps matches TRBD1 (6 bases). Germline CDR1 SEHNR, CDR2 FQNEAQ (reference sequence). The CDR3 is 13 amino acids.

This chain links TRBV5-1 with TRBJ2-3; the match to TRBD2 covers 9 bases. This CDR3 comprises 15 residues. Germline V gene sequence: CDR1 SGHRS, CDR2 YFSETQ. J lost 2 bases, V lost 2 bases, and 3 bases had no gene match. CDR3 protein: CASSLAGGPTDTQYF. CDR3 DNA sequence: TGCGCCAGCAGCTTAGCGGGGGGCCCCACAGATACGCAGTATTTT.

The V and J genes are TRBV7-8 and TRBJ1-3; D might be TRBD1 (6 bases). The CDR3 runs 15 residues. The germline V gene encodes CDR1 SGHVS and CDR2 FQNEAQ. Trimming stripped 2 bases from V and 3 bases from J, with 11 bases between. CDR3 region: CASSLPQGGGNTIYF. DNA for the CDR3: TGTGCCAGCAGCTTACCACAGGGTGGTGGAAACACCATATATTTT.

The J gene is TRBJ2-1, the V gene TRBV28, with 13 bases matching TRBD2. Germline V CDR1 and CDR2: MDHEN, SYDVKM. This CDR3 is 19 amino acids long. The V and J ends lost 6 bases and 3 bases, in that order; junction bases with no gene match: 14. The CDR3 DNA follows: TGTGCCAGCAGCTCCAACCTGGGACTAGCGGGATTTGACTACAATGAGCAGTTCTTC. Translated: CASSSNLGLAGFDYNEQFF.

The chain has TRBV27 and TRBJ2-6, with D possibly TRBD1 on 5 matching bases. Trimming removed 5 bases at V and 4 bases at J, with 15 bases between. Germline assignment: CDR1 MNHEY and CDR2 SMNVEV (reference sequence). CDR3 length equals 16 residues. CDR3 coding DNA: TGTGCCAGCAGTCCCCGGGTAGGGGCCGGGGCCAACGTCCTGACTTTC. Its protein is CASSPRVGAGANVLTF.

The chain is built from TRBV5-1 and TRBJ2-5; D gene ambiguous. The J call may be wrong; the DNA end is better matched by TRBJ2-7. Germline CDR1 and CDR2: SGHRS and YFSETQ. This CDR3 region has 13 residues. The CDR3 reads CASSIQTPYEQYF. The CDR3 DNA reads as TGCGCCAGCAGCATACAGACCCCCTACGAGCAGTACTTC.

CDR3 protein: CASQRDSRASEQFF. The CDR3 coding sequence is TGTGCCTCCCAACGGGACTCCCGGGCGAGTGAGCAGTTCTTC. V and J are TRBV2 and TRBJ2-1, with TRBD2 as a possible D gene (6 bases). The CDR3 is 14 amino acids. Trimming left V 11 bases short and J 9 bases short, with 23 bases between. Germline-derived CDR1 and CDR2 are SNHLY and FYNNEI. Full variable domain (rest looked up from reference TRBV2 and TRBJ2-1): EPEVTQTPSHQVTQMGQEVILRCVPISNHLYFYWYRQILGQKVEFLVSFYNNEISEKSEIFDDQFSVERPDGSNFTLKIRSTKLEDSAMYFCASQRDSRASEQFFGPGTRLTVL.

The chain has TRBV11-2 and TRBJ2-3, with D perhaps matching TRBD2 (6 bases). V lost 8 bases, J lost 4 bases, and 16 bases lay in between. Germline CDR1 and CDR2: SGHAT and FQNNGV. The CDR3 is made up of 14 amino acids. The CDR3 protein is CASLQRGGADTQYF. The CDR3 DNA is TGTGCCAGCCTCCAAAGGGGCGGGGCAGATACGCAGTATTTT. Full variable domain (remainder filled in from reference TRBV11-2 and TRBJ2-3): EAGVAQSPRYKIIEKRQSVAFWCNPISGHATLYWYQQILGQGPKLLIQFQNNGVVDDSQLPKDRFSAERLKGVDSTLKIQPAKLEDSAVYLCASLQRGGADTQYFGPGTRLTVL.

This clone was recorded only once. The gene calls are TRBV7-9 and TRBJ2-5; TRBD2 matches at 9 bases. Germline V gene sequence: CDR1 SEHNR, CDR2 FQNEAQ (reference sequence). Trimming at V came to 5 bases and at J to 4 bases, leaving 5 bases not matched to a gene. This CDR3 spans 14 amino acids. CDR3 loop: CASSRGGARETQYF. The CDR3 nucleotides are TGTGCCAGCAGCCGCGGGGGGGCCAGAGAGACCCAGTACTTC.

The V and J genes are TRBV5-4 and TRBJ1-2; the match to TRBD1 covers 9 bases. The germline gives CDR1 SGHNT, CDR2 YYREEE (reference sequence). CDR3 length: 15 residues. With V trimmed by 0 bases and J by 7 bases, 7 bases remained unmatched. The CDR3 sequence is CASSLGDREVSGYTF. The CDR3 nucleotides are TGTGCCAGCAGCTTGGGGGACAGGGAGGTCTCTGGCTACACCTTC.

This chain joins TRBV18 and TRBJ2-1; TRBD1 matches at 10 bases. Trimming cost V 0 bases and J 6 bases; bases outside gene matches: 2. CDR1 and CDR2 from the germline V gene are KGHSH and LQKENI. The CDR3 contains 15 residues. CDR3 sequence: CASSPPGQGSNEQFF. The CDR3 coding sequence is TGTGCCAGCTCACCACCGGGACAGGGGAGCAATGAGCAGTTCTTC. Looking up the rest from reference TRBV18 and TRBJ2-1 gives the full variable domain: NAGVMQNPRHLVRRRGQEARLRCSPMKGHSHVYWYRQLPEEGLKFMVYLQKENIIDESGMPKERFSAEFPKEGPSILRIQQVVRGDSAAYFCASSPPGQGSNEQFFGPGTRLTVL.

This clone has more than one count but fewer than ten. The same CDR3 is also encoded by other DNA sequences in this sample. This chain links TRBV6-5 with TRBJ1-2, with D possibly being TRBD1 (5 bases). Germline assignment: CDR1 MNHEY and CDR2 SVGAGI. Trimming cost V 2 bases and J 3 bases, with 7 bases left between them. The CDR3 runs to 13 residues. DNA of the CDR3: TGTGCCAGCAGTTACGTAGGGGACTATGGCTACACCTTC. This gives the protein CASSYVGDYGYTF.

The V gene is TRBV28, the J gene TRBJ2-5, with TRBD1 identical over 8 bases. The J call is doubtful: the DNA matches TRBJ2-7 better. This CDR3 is 14 amino acids long. Germline CDR1 is MDHEN and CDR2 is SYDVKM. CDR3 sequence: CASSLGQGTYEQYF. The CDR3 nucleotides read TGTGCCAGCAGTTTAGGACAGGGTACCTACGAGCAGTACTTC.

The chain carries TRBV5-6 and TRBJ2-1; perhaps TRBD1 as D (5 bases). The length of the CDR3 is 16 residues. Germline loops: CDR1 SGHDT, CDR2 YYEEEE. The ends were cut back, 4 bases at V and 1 base at J, with 15 bases in the middle. The CDR3 sequence: CASSPTQGRSYNEQFF. The CDR3 DNA is TGTGCCAGCAGCCCTACTCAGGGAAGGTCCTACAATGAGCAGTTCTTC.

The chain employs TRBV28 and TRBJ1-1; 7 nucleotides match TRBD1. J gave up 2 bases and V 7 bases, and 19 bases lay outside the gene matches. This CDR3 has 18 residues. In germline, CDR1 is MDHEN, CDR2 SYDVKM. CDR3 protein: CASTRTLGTASKNTEAFF. In DNA, the CDR3 is TGTGCCAGCACCCGTACTCTGGGGACAGCAAGCAAAAACACTGAAGCTTTCTTT.

This rearrangement joins TRBV11-2 to TRBJ2-1, with 9 nucleotides matching TRBD2. Germline V gene sequence: CDR1 SGHAT, CDR2 FQNNGV. The J segment lost 6 bases and the V segment lost 1 base, leaving 4 bases of the junction unmatched. CDR3 length: 15 amino acids. The CDR3 reads CASSLVRGGGNEQFF. CDR3 coding DNA: TGTGCCAGCAGCTTAGTGCGGGGGGGCGGCAATGAGCAGTTCTTC.